What follows is one T cell receptor beta chain and its context. The antigen is not known. This specimen comes from a study of T-cell reconstitution after alpha-beta-depleted transplantation in children. Study observations and caveats: Day-60 TCRbeta diversity that was high in some patients was derived from surviving recipient T cells and thymic progenitors. Expanded graft clones, several hundred of them, were reportedly the source of alpha-beta T cells about two months after transplant. Newly produced T cells mostly provided counts and TCRbeta diversity after one year, as hyperexpanded clones declined.

TCRbeta library construction was performed incorporating unique molecular identifiers. TCRdb passed the PCR reads through MiXCR, listing each CDR3 protein once. The table has 300,000 or so distinct CDR3 sequences, approximately 20% seen once. Trimming took 0 bases from V and 3 from J; bases not matched to a gene: 13. Germline values: CDR1 DFQATT, CDR2 SNEGSKA (reference sequence). The CDR3 covers 17 residues. The specimen comprised PBMCs, mostly from graft donor cells, sampled 180 days after TCRalphabeta/CD19-depleted stem cell transplant. V usage is TRBV20-1 and J usage is TRBJ2-7; 8 bases agree with TRBD1. The sequence derives from a male patient aged 10 to 17 who had a stem cell transplant for acute lymphoblastic leukemia, so the T cells may come from the graft donor. DNA for the CDR3: TGCAGTGCTAGAGAATTTCCCGGGACAGGATTCTTCTACGAGCAGTACTTC. Its translation: CSAREFPGTGFFYEQYF.